This T cell receptor (beta chain) emerged from a study of long-term antiretroviral therapy in people with HIV. Notes on the study in general: In HIV, the repertoires covered a tighter span of CDR3 lengths than in controls.

Survey-level resolution applied to immunoSEQ assay v3.0. TCRdb's copy holds only in-frame clones and misses some; the assay was immunoSEQ multiplex PCR. The sample has roughly 38,000 clones; 75% to 85% are singletons. Concerning this clone: Antigen unknown.

The germline V gene has CDR1 SGHRS and CDR2 YFSETQ. CDR3 length: 15 amino acids. The V gene lost 2 bases and the J gene lost 2 bases, with 11 bases spanning the gap. The chain carries TRBV5-1 and TRBJ2-1; D is possibly TRBD1 (5 bases). The receptor's source is a man in his late teens or twenties with HIV. The sequenced sample was unsorted PBMCs, obtained 0.3 years after starting antiretroviral therapy. CDR3: CASSLQARAYNEQFF. CDR3 sequence (DNA): TGCGCCAGCAGCTTACAGGCCCGAGCCTACAATGAGCAGTTCTTC.